The subject of this entry is one T cell receptor beta chain. The antigen is not known. This specimen comes from a study of T cell responses to AZD1222 COVID-19 vaccine. J lost 7 bases, V lost 7 bases, and 7 bases had no gene match. Germline V gene sequence: CDR1 MDHEN, CDR2 SYDVKM. The CDR3 is 15 residues long. Study results and caveats: Among vaccine-associated CD4 TCRs, coverage spanned spike, with dominance at 160-218 and 743-854. The sample set comprised mostly white British donors with more females, and clonal diversity was possibly underestimated.

The protocol was immunoSEQ multiplex PCR, while the TCRdb copy is restricted to in-frame clones and leaves out a portion. The sample has about 180,000 clones, about 89% seen once. The sequence was collected from an adult in good health. V usage is TRBV28 and J usage is TRBJ1-6, with 10 bases identical to TRBD1. The sample here was peripheral blood, taken on day 0 of AZD1222 vaccination. The DNA of the CDR3 is TGTGCCAGCAACCGGGACAGGGGACTAAATTCACCCCTCCACTTT. It is translated as CASNRDRGLNSPLHF.